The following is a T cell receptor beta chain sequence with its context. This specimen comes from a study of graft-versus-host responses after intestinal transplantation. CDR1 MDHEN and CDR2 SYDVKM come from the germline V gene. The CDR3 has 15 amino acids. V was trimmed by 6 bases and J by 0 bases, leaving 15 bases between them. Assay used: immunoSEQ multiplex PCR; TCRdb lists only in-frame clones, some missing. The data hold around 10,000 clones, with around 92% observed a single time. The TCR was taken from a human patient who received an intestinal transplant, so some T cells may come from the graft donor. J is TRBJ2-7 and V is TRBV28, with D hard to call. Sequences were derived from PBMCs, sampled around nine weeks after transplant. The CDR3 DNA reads TGTGCCAGCAGGACGACCCCTCCGAGCTCCTACGAGCAGTACTTC. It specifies CASRTTPPSSYEQYF.